This TCR beta chain emerged from a study of OX40 agonist ivuxolimab in advanced cancers. Study-level points and caveats: At doses 0.1 to 3.0 mg/kg, CD4+ and CD8+ clones expanded.

Method: immunoSEQ multiplex PCR; TCRdb's copy keeps in-frame clones and lacks some. The sample shows roughly 56,000 clones, about 86% of them seen only once. Concerning this clone itself: Its antigen is not identified.

This sequence was found in an adult with an advanced solid tumor such as melanoma, head and neck, liver or kidney cancer. The sample here was CD4+ or CD8+ T cells sorted from blood, taken in a trial of the OX40 agonist ivuxolimab.

In DNA form, the CDR3 reads TGTGCCAGCAGCCCGGACAGCAATCAGCCCCAGCATTTT. Translation gives CASSPDSNQPQHF. The V call is TRBV28, the J call TRBJ1-5, with D uncertain. This CDR3 is 13 amino acids long. Trimming stripped 6 bases from V and 1 base from J, with 7 bases between. In germline, CDR1 is MDHEN, CDR2 SYDVKM.